The entry that follows covers one T cell receptor (beta chain) sequence. The protocol was immunoSEQ multiplex PCR, while the TCRdb copy is restricted to in-frame clones and leaves out a portion. The sample contains approximately 210,000 clones, about 90% of which appear only once. Germline CDR1 and CDR2: MNHEY and SVGEGT. J was trimmed by 7 bases and V by 2 bases; bases with no gene match: 5. The CDR3 contains 14 residues. This entry belongs to a study of blood T cell repertoires in COVID-19. J is TRBJ1-1 and V is TRBV6-2 or TRBV6-3; TRBD1 matches at 9 bases. Material: peripheral blood. This TCR came from a man aged 25-45 years with acute or convalescent COVID-19. CDR3 coding DNA: TGTGCCAGCAGTTACGGAGGGACAGGGAGTGAAGCTTTCTTT. Protein: CASSYGGTGSEAFF.